These T cell receptor beta chains were read from a single sample in a study of blood T cell repertoires in COVID-19. Libraries were prepared by immunoSEQ multiplex PCR; TCRdb keeps only in-frame clonotypes and omits some of them. Among hundreds of thousands of clones listed, approximately 86% were seen once. Sample: peripheral blood. These receptor sequences come from a woman aged 55-69 years who had recovered from COVID-19. Both conserved end residues are part of each CDR3. D genes are given only for firm matches. Clone sizes are given selectively: once, few, many, or a class where the clone is expanded.

j_gene | d_gene | v_gene | abundance | CDR3aa | CDR3nt
TRBJ1-5 | NA | TRBV6-2/TRBV6-3 | NA | CASSYFRTPPRPQHF | TGTGCCAGCAGTTACTTCCGAACTCCCCCTCGCCCCCAGCATTTT
TRBJ1-5 | NA | TRBV5-8 | NA | CASSPMGGHQPQHF | TGTGCCAGCAGCCCCATGGGGGGGCATCAGCCCCAGCATTTT
TRBJ2-1 | TRBD2 | TRBV7-3 | NA | CASSPRGLAGSSSYNEQFF | TGTGCCAGCAGCCCAAGGGGACTAGCTGGTTCAAGCTCCTACAATGAGCAGTTCTTC
TRBJ2-7 | NA | TRBV10-1 | NA | CASSFRLPSSYEQYF | TGCGCCAGCAGCTTTCGACTGCCGAGCTCCTACGAGCAGTACTTC
TRBJ2-7 | NA | TRBV11-2 | NA | CASSLERESYEQYF | TGTGCCAGCAGCTTAGAGAGGGAATCCTACGAGCAGTACTTC
TRBJ1-1 | NA | TRBV5-6 | NA | CASARANMNTEAFF | TGTGCCAGCGCCCGTGCGAATATGAACACTGAAGCTTTCTTT
TRBJ2-7 | TRBD1 | TRBV5-1 | NA | CASSSDGQDYEQYF | TGCGCCAGCAGCTCCGACGGACAGGACTACGAGCAGTACTTC
TRBJ2-2 | NA | TRBV9 | few | CASSVQGSTGELFF | TGTGCCAGCAGCGTTCAGGGAAGTACCGGGGAGCTGTTTTTT
TRBJ1-2 | TRBD1 | TRBV4-2 | NA | CASSQDRDYGYTF | TGTGCCAGCAGCCAGGACAGGGACTATGGCTACACCTTC
TRBJ2-3 | NA | TRBV7-3 | NA | CASSLRDRFTDTQYF | TGTGCCAGCAGCTTAAGAGACAGATTCACAGATACGCAGTATTTT
TRBJ2-2 | NA | TRBV18 | NA | CASSEGTANTGELFF | TGTGCCAGCTCGGAGGGGACTGCGAACACCGGGGAGCTGTTTTTT
TRBJ2-2 | NA | TRBV7-9 | NA | CASSPFLNTGELFF | TGTGCCAGCAGCCCTTTCCTGAACACCGGGGAGCTGTTTTTT
TRBJ1-5 | NA | TRBV27 | few | CASSLWLGGQPQHF | TGTGCCAGCAGTTTATGGCTAGGGGGTCAGCCCCAGCATTTT
TRBJ1-5 | TRBD1 | TRBV28 | NA | CASSLWGQGNQPQHF | TGTGCCAGCAGTTTATGGGGACAGGGCAATCAGCCCCAGCATTTT
TRBJ1-2 | TRBD1 | TRBV5-1 | few | CASSFGTGGWFGYTF | TGCGCCAGCAGCTTCGGGACAGGGGGCTGGTTTGGCTACACCTTC
TRBJ2-5 | TRBD2 | TRBV9 | NA | CASSVSWGAGGETQYF | TGTGCCAGCAGCGTCTCCTGGGGAGCGGGGGGGGAGACCCAGTACTTC
TRBJ1-2 | NA | TRBV6-6 | NA | CASSQTNSNYGYTF | TGTGCCAGCAGTCAGACAAATTCTAACTATGGCTACACCTTC
TRBJ1-6 | NA | TRBV5-8 | NA | CASSRQGYNSPLHF | TGTGCCAGCAGCAGGCAGGGGTATAATTCACCCCTCCACTTT
TRBJ2-1 | TRBD1 | TRBV7-9 | NA | CASSPRGLYNEQFF | TGTGCCAGCAGCCCTAGGGGGCTGTACAATGAGCAGTTCTTC
TRBJ1-5 | TRBD1 | TRBV20-1 | NA | CSASFSTGQYQPQHF | TGCAGTGCTAGTTTTTCGACAGGGCAATACCAGCCCCAGCATTTT
TRBJ2-5 | NA | TRBV9 | once | CASSTGRQETQYF | TGTGCCAGCAGCACAGGACGGCAAGAGACCCAGTACTTC
TRBJ2-5 | TRBD2 | TRBV5-4 | NA | CASSSLGGETQYF | TGTGCCAGCAGCTCCCTGGGGGGGGAGACCCAGTACTTC
TRBJ1-2 | TRBD1 | TRBV6-5 | NA | CASRQQGARGYTF | TGTGCCAGCAGACAACAGGGGGCGCGTGGCTACACCTTC
TRBJ2-2 | NA | TRBV10-3 | NA | CAISAQGHTGELFF | TGTGCCATCAGTGCTCAGGGGCACACCGGGGAGCTGTTTTTT
TRBJ2-5 | NA | TRBV28 | NA | CASSLAGGIGETQYF | TGTGCCAGCAGTTTGGCAGGAGGAATCGGAGAGACCCAGTACTTC
TRBJ2-7 | NA | TRBV28 | NA | CASSFTALSYGEQYF | TGTGCCAGCAGTTTTACAGCCCTGAGTTATGGGGAGCAGTACTTC